These T cell receptor beta chains were read from a single sample in a study of T cell repertoires in ileal Crohn's disease. Method: immunoSEQ multiplex PCR; TCRdb's copy keeps in-frame clones and lacks some. The sample lists more than 11,000 clones; approximately 63% were seen once. Input material: ileal tissue. Receptors were obtained from an adult with Crohn's disease. CDR3s include the opening cysteine and the closing phenylalanine or tryptophan. The D gene is left open where the match is weak. The size field is filled for only some rows; it gives once, few, many or a size class.

J | D | length | size | V | CDR3 | DNA
TRBJ1-2 | . | 12 | . | TRBV2 | CASSEASRHYTF | TGTGCCAGCAGTGAAGCTTCCAGGCACTACACCTTC
TRBJ1-3 | TRBD1 | 14 | . | TRBV27 | CASSQQGPGNTIYF | TGTGCCAGCAGTCAACAGGGGCCTGGAAACACCATATATTTT
TRBJ2-7 | . | 14 | . | TRBV5-1 | CASSSGLLGVEQYF | TGCGCCAGCAGCTCGGGACTGCTGGGGGTCGAGCAGTACTTC
TRBJ1-6 | . | 13 | few | TRBV6-5 | CASSTSENSPLHF | TGTGCCAGCAGTACCAGTGAGAATTCACCCCTCCACTTT
TRBJ1-2 | . | 14 | few | TRBV6-5 | CASRRAGVSYGYTF | TGTGCCAGCAGACGAGCTGGGGTGAGCTATGGCTACACCTTC
TRBJ2-2 | . | 13 | . | TRBV2 | CASAQGNTGELFF | TGTGCCAGCGCGCAGGGGAACACCGGGGAGCTGTTTTTT
TRBJ2-1 | TRBD2 | 16 | few | TRBV2 | CASSSRLALLDNEQFF | TGTGCCAGCAGCTCTAGACTAGCACTCTTGGACAATGAGCAGTTCTTC
TRBJ1-2 | . | 16 | few | TRBV5-1 | CASSPVEATSNYGYTF | TGCGCCAGCAGCCCTGTGGAGGCCACCTCTAACTATGGCTACACCTTC
TRBJ2-2 | . | 15 | . | TRBV9 | CASSVVGLPGGELFF | TGTGCCAGCAGCGTAGTAGGACTCCCAGGCGGGGAGCTGTTTTTT
TRBJ2-7 | TRBD1 | 15 | . | TRBV19 | CASSILQGAGYEQYF | TGTGCCAGTAGTATACTTCAGGGGGCAGGGTACGAGCAGTACTTC
TRBJ2-1 | TRBD2 | 13 | . | TRBV5-1 | CASSSTSGGLQFF | TGCGCCAGCAGCTCCACTAGCGGGGGGCTCCAGTTCTTC
TRBJ2-1 | . | 11 | . | TRBV7-6 | CASSLTSEQFF | TGTGCCAGCAGCCTAACAAGTGAGCAGTTCTTC
TRBJ2-5 | TRBD1 | 14 | once | TRBV19 | CASSIGTDQETQYF | TGTGCCAGTAGTATCGGGACAGACCAAGAGACCCAGTACTTC
TRBJ1-5 | . | 13 | . | TRBV18 | CASSPDPYQPQHF | TGTGCCAGCTCACCGGACCCTTATCAGCCCCAGCATTTT
TRBJ1-4 | . | 16 | . | TRBV6-1 | CASSDGGQGDYEKLFF | TGTGCCAGCAGTGACGGCGGCCAGGGTGATTACGAAAAACTGTTTTTT
TRBJ2-5 | TRBD1 | 18 | . | TRBV7-9 | CASSLVVSTGVSGETQYF | TGTGCCAGCAGCTTAGTAGTATCGACAGGGGTAAGCGGAGAGACCCAGTACTTC
TRBJ1-6 | . | 14 | . | TRBV28 | CASKRSGGSTPLHF | TGTGCCAGCAAAAGAAGCGGTGGGAGCACACCCCTCCACTTT
TRBJ1-2 | . | 13 | . | TRBV15 | CATSRDRAGGYTF | TGTGCCACCAGCAGAGACAGGGCCGGTGGCTACACCTTC
TRBJ1-1 | . | 14 | . | TRBV18 | CASSPSRLNTEAFF | TGTGCCAGCTCTCCCTCCCGGCTGAACACTGAAGCTTTCTTT
TRBJ1-1 | TRBD1 | 13 | . | TRBV7-2 | CASSLGTGREAFF | TGTGCCAGCAGCTTAGGGACAGGGAGGGAAGCTTTCTTT
TRBJ2-3 | . | 15 | . | TRBV5-1 | CASSSGEGFTDTQYF | TGCGCCAGCAGCTCGGGGGAAGGTTTTACAGATACGCAGTATTTT
TRBJ1-2 | TRBD1 | 14 | . | TRBV9 | CASSARDRDFGYTF | TGTGCCAGCAGCGCTCGGGACAGGGACTTTGGCTACACCTTC
TRBJ1-6 | TRBD1 | 15 | . | TRBV30 | CAWSVRDRVSSPLHF | TGTGCCTGGAGTGTCCGGGACAGGGTATCTTCACCCCTCCACTTT
TRBJ1-2 | . | 14 | . | TRBV6-5 | CASSYSGANYGYTF | TGTGCCAGCAGTTACTCCGGAGCTAACTATGGCTACACCTTC
TRBJ2-7 | . | 15 | . | TRBV6-5 | CASSYRDARSYEQYF | TGTGCCAGCAGTTACCGGGACGCCCGCTCCTACGAGCAGTACTTC
TRBJ2-7 | TRBD1 | 15 | . | TRBV6-5 | CASSYGDRTSYEQYF | TGTGCCAGCAGTTATGGGGACAGGACTTCCTACGAGCAGTACTTC
TRBJ2-3 | TRBD1 | 15 | . | TRBV5-1 | CASSLGQGSTDTQYF | TGCGCCAGCAGCCTCGGACAGGGAAGCACAGATACGCAGTATTTT
TRBJ1-3 | . | 14 | . | TRBV7-8 | CASSPLQSGNTIYF | TGTGCCAGCAGCCCTCTCCAGTCTGGAAACACCATATATTTT
TRBJ1-5 | . | 18 | . | TRBV28 | CASSSPGQGISSNQPQHF | TGTGCCAGCAGTTCACCGGGACAAGGGATTTCTAGCAATCAGCCCCAGCATTTT
TRBJ2-1 | . | 14 | . | TRBV7-6 | CASSLQDTYNEQFF | TGTGCCAGCAGCTTACAGGATACCTACAATGAGCAGTTCTTC
TRBJ2-1 | . | 14 | . | TRBV10-3 | CACRGGGTGDEQFF | TGTGCCTGCAGGGGCGGGGGCACCGGGGATGAGCAGTTCTTC
TRBJ2-3 | . | 16 | . | TRBV11-2 | CASSFSSGGGGDTQYF | TGTGCCAGCAGCTTCAGTAGCGGCGGGGGCGGAGATACGCAGTATTTT
TRBJ2-1 | TRBD2 | 15 | . | TRBV10-3 | CAISENLAGGDEQFF | TGTGCCATCAGTGAGAATCTAGCGGGGGGGGATGAGCAGTTCTTC
TRBJ1-2 | TRBD1 | 15 | . | TRBV7-2 | CASSLGQGGVSGYTF | TGTGCCAGCAGCTTGGGACAGGGGGGAGTAAGTGGCTACACCTTC
TRBJ2-5 | TRBD2 | 18 | . | TRBV5-1 | CASSSGNLAGVYQETQYF | TGCGCCAGCAGCTCCGGCAATCTAGCGGGGGTGTACCAAGAGACCCAGTACTTC
TRBJ1-6 | TRBD1 | 15 | . | TRBV4-2 | CASSRRGQGVSSLHF | TGTGCCAGCAGCCGCCGGGGACAGGGGGTTTCGTCCCTCCACTTT
TRBJ1-3 | . | 15 | . | TRBV11-2 | CASSQTGGAGNTIYF | TGTGCCAGCAGCCAGACGGGGGGCGCAGGGAACACCATATATTTT
TRBJ2-2 | . | 16 | . | TRBV11-2 | CASSSILTWSTGELFF | TGTGCCAGCAGCTCCATTCTCACCTGGAGCACCGGGGAGCTGTTTTTT
TRBJ2-2 | . | 14 | . | TRBV27 | CASRVGPARRELFF | TGTGCCAGCAGGGTAGGGCCCGCCCGGAGGGAGCTGTTTTTT
TRBJ2-3 | . | 14 | . | TRBV7-3 | CASSLTAQVDTQYF | TGTGCCAGCAGCTTAACGGCCCAGGTAGATACGCAGTATTTT
TRBJ2-7 | TRBD2 | 15 | once | TRBV6-6 | CAIGFRTSGVHEQYF | TGTGCCATCGGCTTTCGGACTAGCGGGGTCCACGAGCAGTACTTC
TRBJ1-1 | . | 15 | once | TRBV18 | CASSPTLDSNTEAFF | TGTGCCAGCTCACCGACACTGGATTCGAACACTGAAGCTTTCTTT
TRBJ2-7 | . | 15 | . | TRBV7-6 | CASSLRPGYSYEQYF | TGTGCCAGCAGCCTCCGTCCAGGGTACTCCTACGAGCAGTACTTC
TRBJ2-7 | TRBD2 | 15 | once | TRBV6-1 | CASSEALQGGAEQYF | TGTGCCAGCAGTGAAGCTCTGCAGGGAGGGGCCGAGCAGTACTTC